This T cell receptor (beta chain) was profiled in a study of blood T cell repertoires in COVID-19. Across the whole study: Material from acute and convalescent COVID-19 was sourced from the United States, Italy and Spain.

The germline V gene encodes CDR1 MDHEN and CDR2 SYDVKM. The CDR3 extends over 13 amino acids. V was cut by 6 bases and J by 4 bases, with 10 bases left in between. As processed by the authors: From reference gene primer amplification, estimates of nucleated cell counts were derived. Method: immunoSEQ multiplex PCR; TCRdb's copy keeps in-frame clones and lacks some. The DNA was the basis for D and trimming; V, J and clone size are from that table. The sample records 200,000 to 250,000 clones, more than 65% being singletons. The sequenced sample consisted of peripheral blood. This chain connects TRBV28 to TRBJ1-5; tentative D call: TRBD1 (6 bases). This TCR came from a woman in her twenties or thirties who had recovered from COVID-19. In nucleotides, the CDR3 is TGTGCCAGCAGGTCCAGGGGAAATCAGCCCCAGCATTTT. Translated: CASRSRGNQPQHF. Drawing the rest from reference TRBV28 and TRBJ1-5, the complete variable domain is DVKVTQSSRYLVKRTGEKVFLECVQDMDHENMFWYRQDPGLGLRLIYFSYDVKMKEKGDIPEGYSVSREKKERFSLILESASTNQTSMYLCASRSRGNQPQHFGDGTRLSIL.